This T cell receptor beta chain emerged from a study of TIL therapy for anti-PD-1-resistant metastatic lung cancer. Study-wide background: Tumors carried a median around 1.4 non-synonymous mutations per megabase. Whole-study findings and limits: Many TIL product clones were absent from baseline tumor, suggesting clonal contraction. This highly selected cohort may not generalize to typical lung cancer patients.

CDR3 length: 15 amino acids. V was pared by 6 bases and J by 0 bases, with 11 bases between. CDR1 and CDR2 from the germline V gene are SNHLY and FYNNEI. Time point reported: pre-treatment sample, taken before nivolumab and TIL therapy. The tumor samples were excised metastases, mostly pleural nodules or supraclavicular lymph nodes. This clone was found a few times. Its antigen is as yet unknown. The libraries were made with immunoSEQ v3. Libraries were sequenced to 2 million to 2.5 million read pairs (survey) or roughly 4.5-6.5 million (deep). Libraries were prepared by immunoSEQ multiplex PCR; TCRdb keeps only in-frame clonotypes and omits some of them. The table includes roughly 26,000 clones, 72% detected once.

This chain connects TRBV2 to TRBJ1-4, with D hard to call. This receptor was obtained from a person aged 25 to 79 with non-small cell lung cancer. Specimen: tumor tissue, collected at baseline. DNA for the CDR3: TGTGCCAGCAGCGCCCGTCCTGCAACTAATGAAAAACTGTTTTTT. Translated: CASSARPATNEKLFF.